This T cell receptor (beta chain) was profiled in a study of T cells after yellow fever vaccination. V was cut by 2 bases and J by 1 base, with 18 bases left in between. The CDR3 consists of 17 residues. Germline values: CDR1 SGHRS, CDR2 YFSETQ. Study conclusions and caveats: Peaking on day 5 versus 15, the secondary response was faster but weaker. A large majority of primary-vaccination clones showed up again after the booster (approximately 96% CD4, around 90% CD8). Some clonotypes, a small share, were shared between CD4 and CD8 compartments.

UMIs and a universal primer site were added when TCR cDNA was made by 5'RACE template switching. TCRdb fed the 5' RACE reads into MiXCR, producing one record per CDR3 protein. The table includes about 330,000 distinct CDR3 sequences, roughly 3.9% detected once. This clonotype was seen a handful of times. Its specificity is not known. The source material was PBMCs, sampled 5 days after the yellow fever booster vaccination. V is TRBV5-1 and J is TRBJ1-1, with unresolved D. This sequence was found in a young man who received the YFV17D yellow fever vaccine. The CDR3 protein is CASSFGSGELPNTEAFF. The DNA of the CDR3 is TGCGCCAGCAGCTTCGGGTCGGGAGAACTTCCGAACACTGAAGCTTTCTTT.